This T cell receptor (beta chain) came from a study of T-cell reconstitution after alpha-beta-depleted transplantation in children. Preparation of the TCRbeta library used unique molecular identifiers. Each CDR3 protein is one row after TCRdb ran MiXCR on the PCR reads. This table has 150,000 to 200,000 distinct CDR3 sequences, approximately 6.8% appearing once. Germline loops: CDR1 SGHRS, CDR2 YFSETQ. The CDR3 has 15 residues. Unmatched junction bases numbered 6, after V lost 0 bases and J lost 4 bases. There are many counts of this clonotype. The clonotype was recovered from a human donor who donated a stem cell graft to a child with Wiskott-Aldrich syndrome. The rearrangement uses TRBV5-1 and TRBJ2-5; 7 bases align to TRBD1. Specimen: PBMCs from the stem cell graft donor, collected from the stem cell graft. The CDR3 loop is CASSLETGWRETQYF. The CDR3 nucleotides are TGCGCCAGCAGCTTGGAGACAGGGTGGAGAGAGACCCAGTACTTC.